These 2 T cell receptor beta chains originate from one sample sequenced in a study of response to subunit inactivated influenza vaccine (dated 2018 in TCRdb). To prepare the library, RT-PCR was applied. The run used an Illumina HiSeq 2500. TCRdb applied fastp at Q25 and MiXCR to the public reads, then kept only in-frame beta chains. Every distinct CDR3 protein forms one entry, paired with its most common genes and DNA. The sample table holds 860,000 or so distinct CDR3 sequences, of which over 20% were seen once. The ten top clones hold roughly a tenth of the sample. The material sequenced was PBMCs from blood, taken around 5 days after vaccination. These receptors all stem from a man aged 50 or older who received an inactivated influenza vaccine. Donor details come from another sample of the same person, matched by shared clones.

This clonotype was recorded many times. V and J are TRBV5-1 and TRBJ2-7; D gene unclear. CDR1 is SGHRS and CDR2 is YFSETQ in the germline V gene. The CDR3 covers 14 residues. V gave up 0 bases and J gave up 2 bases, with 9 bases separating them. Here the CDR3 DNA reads TGCGCCAGCAGCTTGGTAGGAATCCCCTACGAGCAGTACTTC. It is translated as CASSLVGIPYEQYF.

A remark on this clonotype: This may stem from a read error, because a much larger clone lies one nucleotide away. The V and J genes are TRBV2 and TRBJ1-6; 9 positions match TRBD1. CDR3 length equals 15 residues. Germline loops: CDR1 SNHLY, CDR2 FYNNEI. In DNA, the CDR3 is TGTGTCAGCAGAACGGACAGGGGCGGATATTCACCCCTCCACTTT. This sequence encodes CVSRTDRGGYSPLHF.